This TCR beta chain appears in the sequencing data of a study of blood T cell repertoires in COVID-19. At the level of the study: Acute-phase and convalescent COVID-19 samples originated in the United States, Italy and Spain. Sample material is recorded as cDNA or gDNA derived from T cells, B-cell-depleted T cells, or PBMCs.

The germline V and J ends were trimmed by 6 bases and 0 bases, with 12 bases remaining between them. The CDR3 has 15 residues. Germline V gives CDR1 SNHLY, CDR2 FYNNEI. Original methodology: Reference gene primer amplification in the assay estimated nucleated cell counts. Sequenced by immunoSEQ multiplex PCR; TCRdb stores in-frame clones only, minus some. That table furnishes V, J and clone size, whereas the DNA furnished D and trimming. The sample records 150,000 or so clones, about 87% being singletons. This chain uses TRBV2 with TRBJ1-5; D uncertain. The TCR sequence derives from a woman aged 50 to 60 with acute or convalescent COVID-19. Material for sequencing was peripheral blood. The CDR3 DNA is TGTGCCAGCAGCTTTAACCTAGATAGCAATCAGCCCCAGCATTTT. Its translation: CASSFNLDSNQPQHF.